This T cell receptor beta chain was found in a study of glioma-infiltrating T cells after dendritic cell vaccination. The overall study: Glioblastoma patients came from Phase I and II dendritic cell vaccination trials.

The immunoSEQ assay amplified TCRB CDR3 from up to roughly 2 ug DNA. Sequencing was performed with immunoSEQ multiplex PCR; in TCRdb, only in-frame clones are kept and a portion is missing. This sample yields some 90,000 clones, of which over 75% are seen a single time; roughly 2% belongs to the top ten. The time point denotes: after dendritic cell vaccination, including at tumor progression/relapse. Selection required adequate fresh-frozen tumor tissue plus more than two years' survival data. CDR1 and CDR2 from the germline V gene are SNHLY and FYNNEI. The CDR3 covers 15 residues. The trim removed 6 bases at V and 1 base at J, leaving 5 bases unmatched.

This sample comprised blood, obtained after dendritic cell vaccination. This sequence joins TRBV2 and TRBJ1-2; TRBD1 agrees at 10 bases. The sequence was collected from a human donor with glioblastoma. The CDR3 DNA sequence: TGTGCCAGCAGACCGGGACAGGGGAATAACTATGGCTACACCTTC. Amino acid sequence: CASRPGQGNNYGYTF.